This TCR beta chain originates from a study of T cells in Graves' hyperthyroidism and ophthalmopathy. Findings and caveats of the study: The model forecast ophthalmopathy, anticipating it by a median around 6.5 months before onset.

As concerns this clonotype: The antigen is undetermined.

There are 12 residues in the CDR3. Trimming removed 5 bases at V and 4 bases at J, with 6 bases between. What was amplified from RNA transcripts were TCR beta CDR3 regions. First-round RT-PCR of the TCR CDR3 relied on the HTBI primer set. In TCRdb, the multiplex PCR reads were re-called with MiXCR into one record per CDR3 protein. Found here are fewer than 350,000 distinct CDR3 sequences, approximately 18% of them singletons; the top ten hold approximately 54%. Stable Graves' hyperthyroidism denoted no ophthalmopathy progression over 18 months. Hyperthyroidism in the patients, aged 18 to 65, was newly diagnosed and under 2 months in duration. Lactation, pregnancy, other autoimmune disease or uncontrolled infection excluded patients.

Sequenced material: blood. The clonotype originates from a woman between 50 and 59 years old with Graves' hyperthyroidism. The genes are TRBV12-3 or TRBV12-4 and TRBJ2-1, with D uncertain. CDR3 region: CASSTQYNEQFF. CDR3 in DNA: TGTGCCAGCAGTACACAGTACAATGAGCAGTTCTTC.